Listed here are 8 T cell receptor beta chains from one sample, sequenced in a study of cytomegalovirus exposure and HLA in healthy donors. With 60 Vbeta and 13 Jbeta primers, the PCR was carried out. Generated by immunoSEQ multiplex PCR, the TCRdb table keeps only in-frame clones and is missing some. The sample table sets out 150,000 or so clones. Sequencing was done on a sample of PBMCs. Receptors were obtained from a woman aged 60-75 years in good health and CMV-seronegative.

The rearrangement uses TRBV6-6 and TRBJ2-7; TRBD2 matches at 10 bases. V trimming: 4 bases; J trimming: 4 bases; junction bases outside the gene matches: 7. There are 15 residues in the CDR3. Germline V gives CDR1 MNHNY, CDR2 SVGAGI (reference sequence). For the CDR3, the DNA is TGTGCCAGCAGTTCCCAAGCGGGAGGGCCTTACGAGCAGTACTTC. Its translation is CASSSQAGGPYEQYF.

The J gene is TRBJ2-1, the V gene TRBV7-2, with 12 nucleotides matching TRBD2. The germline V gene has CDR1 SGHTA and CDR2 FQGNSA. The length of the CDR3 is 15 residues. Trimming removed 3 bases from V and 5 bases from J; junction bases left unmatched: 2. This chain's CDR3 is CASSFGLAGNNEQFF. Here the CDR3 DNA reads TGTGCCAGCAGCTTCGGACTAGCGGGGAACAATGAGCAGTTCTTC. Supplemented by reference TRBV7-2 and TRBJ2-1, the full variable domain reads GAGVSQSPSNKVTEKGKDVELRCDPISGHTALYWYRQSLGQGLEFLIYFQGNSAPDKSGLPSDRFSAERTGGSVSTLTIQRTQQEDSAVYLCASSFGLAGNNEQFFGPGTRLTVL.

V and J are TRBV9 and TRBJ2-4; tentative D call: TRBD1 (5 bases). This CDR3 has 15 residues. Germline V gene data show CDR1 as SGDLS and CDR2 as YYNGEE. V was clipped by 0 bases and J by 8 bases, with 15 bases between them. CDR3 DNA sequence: TGTGCCAGCAGCGTAGCTCAGGGCCAACATCACATTCAGTACTTC. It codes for CASSVAQGQHHIQYF.

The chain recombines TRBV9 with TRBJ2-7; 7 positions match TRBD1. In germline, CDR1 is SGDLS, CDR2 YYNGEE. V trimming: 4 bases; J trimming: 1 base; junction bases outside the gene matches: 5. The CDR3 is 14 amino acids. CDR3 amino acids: CASSPWDRSYEQYF. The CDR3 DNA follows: TGTGCCAGCAGCCCGTGGGACAGATCCTACGAGCAGTACTTC.

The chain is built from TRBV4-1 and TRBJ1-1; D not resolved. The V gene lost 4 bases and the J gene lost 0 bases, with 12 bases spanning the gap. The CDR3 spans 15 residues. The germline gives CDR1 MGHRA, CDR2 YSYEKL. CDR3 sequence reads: CASSPVQALNTEAFF. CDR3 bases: TGCGCCAGCAGCCCCGTCCAGGCGTTGAACACTGAAGCTTTCTTT.

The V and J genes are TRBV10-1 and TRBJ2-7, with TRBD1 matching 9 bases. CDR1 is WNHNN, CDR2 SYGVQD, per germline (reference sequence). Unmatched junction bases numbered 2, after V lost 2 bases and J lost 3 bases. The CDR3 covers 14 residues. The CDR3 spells CASSEPGQGYEQYF. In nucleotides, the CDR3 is TGCGCCAGCAGTGAGCCGGGACAGGGCTACGAGCAGTACTTC.

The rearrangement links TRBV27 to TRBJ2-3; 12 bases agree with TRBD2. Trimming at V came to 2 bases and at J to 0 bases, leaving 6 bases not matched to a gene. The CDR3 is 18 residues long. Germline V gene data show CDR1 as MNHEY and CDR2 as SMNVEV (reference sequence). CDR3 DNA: TGTGCCAGCAGTTTAAGTTTTCTAGCGGGAGGGAGCACAGATACGCAGTATTTT. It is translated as CASSLSFLAGGSTDTQYF.

The CDR3 region is CASSRRDRGSSGNTIYF. CDR3 nucleotides: TGTGCCAGCAGCCGCCGGGACAGGGGATCCTCTGGAAACACCATATATTTT. The chain carries TRBV5-8 and TRBJ1-3, with 10 bases lining up with TRBD1. V was clipped by 4 bases and J by 0 bases; unmatched bases: 7. The germline gives CDR1 SGHTS, CDR2 YDEGEE. CDR3 size: 17 residues. Variable domain in full (rest from reference TRBV5-8 and TRBJ1-3): EAGVTQSPTHLIKTRGQQATLRCSPISGHTSVYWYQQALGLGLQFLLWYDEGEERNRGNFPPRFSGRQFPNYSSELNVNALELEDSALYLCASSRRDRGSSGNTIYFGEGSWLTVV.